These T cell receptor beta chains were read from a single sample in a study of blood T cells in healthy people across ages. Each CDR3 protein gets one entry after TCRdb re-called the 5' RACE reads with MiXCR. This sample has 1,800,000 or so distinct CDR3 sequences, with approximately 39% found just once. Sequencing was done on a sample of blood. These receptors all stem from a human donor in good health. Each CDR3 is given with its conserved first and last residue. A D gene is named only where the DNA matches it firmly. For some rows the clone size is stated as once, few or many, or as a class when expanded; others skip it.

d_gene: .
v_gene: TRBV10-3
abundance: few
j_gene: TRBJ2-2
CDR3nt: TGTGCCATCAGCCAGGAAGGCCAGACCGGGGAGCTGTTTTTT
CDR3aa: CAISQEGQTGELFF

d_gene: .
v_gene: TRBV20-1
abundance: .
j_gene: TRBJ1-5
CDR3nt: TGCAGTGCTGAAAAAGGGGGGACTAATCAGCCCCAGCATTTT
CDR3aa: CSAEKGGTNQPQHF

d_gene: .
v_gene: TRBV7-6
abundance: .
j_gene: TRBJ2-5
CDR3nt: TGTGCCAGCAGCTTAGTCGCGAATAGCGCTTGGGAGACCCAGTACTTC
CDR3aa: CASSLVANSAWETQYF

d_gene: .
v_gene: TRBV9
abundance: .
j_gene: TRBJ1-2
CDR3nt: TGTGCCAGCTCCGAGGGGGGGCGAGCTAACTATGGCTACACCTTC
CDR3aa: CASSEGGRANYGYTF

d_gene: TRBD2
v_gene: TRBV10-3
abundance: .
j_gene: TRBJ2-1
CDR3nt: TGTGTCATCAGTGAGTCGGGGGGGTCCTACAATGAGCAGTTCTTC
CDR3aa: CVISESGGSYNEQFF

d_gene: .
v_gene: TRBV4-2
abundance: few
j_gene: TRBJ1-1
CDR3nt: TGTGCCAGCAGCCAAGAGCTGGGCAACACTGAAGCTTTCTTT
CDR3aa: CASSQELGNTEAFF

d_gene: .
v_gene: TRBV3-1
abundance: .
j_gene: TRBJ2-6
CDR3nt: TGTGCCAGCAGCCAAGTGAAGTTCTCTGGGGCCAACGTCCTGACTTTC
CDR3aa: CASSQVKFSGANVLTF

d_gene: .
v_gene: TRBV24-1
abundance: .
j_gene: TRBJ2-1
CDR3nt: TGTGCCACCAGTGATTTGGGAGCCAATGAGCAGTTCTTC
CDR3aa: CATSDLGANEQFF

d_gene: .
v_gene: TRBV6-6
abundance: few
j_gene: TRBJ1-2
CDR3nt: TGTGCCAGCAGTTACAGGGGCCCCTATGGCTACACCTTC
CDR3aa: CASSYRGPYGYTF

d_gene: .
v_gene: TRBV4-3
abundance: .
j_gene: TRBJ1-2
CDR3nt: TGCGCCAGCAGCCAAGAGAAGCGCCAGCCGGGGGGCTACACCTTC
CDR3aa: CASSQEKRQPGGYTF

d_gene: TRBD1
v_gene: TRBV6-2/TRBV6-3
abundance: few
j_gene: TRBJ1-2
CDR3nt: TGTGCCAGCAGTTCCAGGGACAGGCGTCGCGGCTACACCTTC
CDR3aa: CASSSRDRRRGYTF

d_gene: .
v_gene: TRBV27
abundance: .
j_gene: TRBJ2-7
CDR3nt: TGTGCCAGCAGTTTCGGCAGGGGGGTTTGCGACGAGCAGTACTTC
CDR3aa: CASSFGRGVCDEQYF

d_gene: .
v_gene: TRBV7-9
abundance: .
j_gene: TRBJ2-3
CDR3nt: TGTGCCAGCAGCCTACCCCGTGGTGGGAACCCGAACACAGATACGCAGTATTTT
CDR3aa: CASSLPRGGNPNTDTQYF

d_gene: TRBD2
v_gene: TRBV7-9
abundance: few
j_gene: TRBJ2-1
CDR3nt: TGTGCCAGCAGTTCCGGGACTAGGGGTGAGCAGTTCTTC
CDR3aa: CASSSGTRGEQFF

d_gene: .
v_gene: TRBV6-2/TRBV6-3
abundance: few
j_gene: TRBJ1-1
CDR3nt: TGTGCCAGCAGTTCGGCAGAGAACACTGAAGCTTTCTTT
CDR3aa: CASSSAENTEAFF

d_gene: .
v_gene: TRBV6-5
abundance: .
j_gene: TRBJ1-2
CDR3nt: TGTGCCAACAGACCCGACAGGTCCAATGGCTACACCTTC
CDR3aa: CANRPDRSNGYTF

d_gene: TRBD1
v_gene: TRBV27
abundance: few
j_gene: TRBJ1-1
CDR3nt: TGTGCCAGCAGCGAGACAGGGTACGACACTGAAGCTTTCTTT
CDR3aa: CASSETGYDTEAFF

d_gene: .
v_gene: TRBV29-1
abundance: .
j_gene: TRBJ2-7
CDR3nt: TGCAGCGTTCTTGACATCGACGAGCAGTACTTC
CDR3aa: CSVLDIDEQYF

d_gene: TRBD2
v_gene: TRBV7-2
abundance: .
j_gene: TRBJ2-5
CDR3nt: TGTGCCAGCAGCTTAGGGACTAGCGTTGGGCAGACCCAGTACTTC
CDR3aa: CASSLGTSVGQTQYF

d_gene: .
v_gene: TRBV18
abundance: .
j_gene: TRBJ2-7
CDR3nt: TGTGCCAGCTCACCGAAGAACTCCTACGAGCAGTACTTC
CDR3aa: CASSPKNSYEQYF

d_gene: TRBD2
v_gene: TRBV15
abundance: few
j_gene: TRBJ2-1
CDR3nt: TGTGCCACCAGCGGGACTAGGGACTACAATGAGCAGTTCTTC
CDR3aa: CATSGTRDYNEQFF

d_gene: .
v_gene: TRBV7-2
abundance: .
j_gene: TRBJ1-5
CDR3nt: TGTGCCAGCAGCTTCGGGGGTGTCTCGGATCAGCCCCAGCATTTT
CDR3aa: CASSFGGVSDQPQHF

d_gene: TRBD2
v_gene: TRBV7-2
abundance: .
j_gene: TRBJ2-1
CDR3nt: TGTGCCAGCTACCTACGTAGGACTAGCGGGGGGTCTGGCTCCTACAATGAGCAGTTCTTC
CDR3aa: CASYLRRTSGGSGSYNEQFF

d_gene: TRBD2
v_gene: TRBV5-1
abundance: .
j_gene: TRBJ2-7
CDR3nt: TGCGCCAGCAGCCCCACTGCGGGGGTGAGCGAGCAGTACTTC
CDR3aa: CASSPTAGVSEQYF

d_gene: TRBD1
v_gene: TRBV20-1
abundance: few
j_gene: TRBJ2-1
CDR3nt: TGCAGTGCTGATCCCCGGGACAGCAATGAGCAGTTCTTC
CDR3aa: CSADPRDSNEQFF

d_gene: TRBD1
v_gene: TRBV10-3
abundance: .
j_gene: TRBJ2-6
CDR3nt: TGTGCCATCAGTCCGGGACAGGGGACCTTCTCTGGGGCCAACGTCCTGACTTTC
CDR3aa: CAISPGQGTFSGANVLTF

d_gene: TRBD2
v_gene: TRBV28
abundance: .
j_gene: TRBJ2-1
CDR3nt: TGTGCCAGCAGTTTCCCCCCTAGCGGGGGGGCCGTCGATGAGCAGTTCTTC
CDR3aa: CASSFPPSGGAVDEQFF

d_gene: .
v_gene: TRBV6-6
abundance: .
j_gene: TRBJ1-2
CDR3nt: TGTGCCAGCACGCCGGCCTACGGGGAGGCCTATGGCTACACCTTC
CDR3aa: CASTPAYGEAYGYTF

d_gene: .
v_gene: TRBV29-1
abundance: .
j_gene: TRBJ2-1
CDR3nt: TGCAGCGTTGAAGGGCCAGGGGCCGACAATGAGCAGTTCTTC
CDR3aa: CSVEGPGADNEQFF

d_gene: TRBD1
v_gene: TRBV4-2
abundance: .
j_gene: TRBJ1-1
CDR3nt: TGTGCCAGCAGCCAAGATTTAGGACAGGGAGGAACTGAAGCTTTCTTT
CDR3aa: CASSQDLGQGGTEAFF

d_gene: TRBD2
v_gene: TRBV4-1
abundance: few
j_gene: TRBJ2-3
CDR3nt: TGCGCCAGCAGCCACGAAGGACTAGTTCCAGATACGCAGTATTTT
CDR3aa: CASSHEGLVPDTQYF

d_gene: TRBD2
v_gene: TRBV6-5
abundance: .
j_gene: TRBJ2-5
CDR3nt: TGTGCCAGCAGGAGCGGGGGGCTTGAGACCCAGTACTTC
CDR3aa: CASRSGGLETQYF

d_gene: .
v_gene: TRBV2
abundance: .
j_gene: TRBJ2-4
CDR3nt: TGTGCCAGCACCGCGGAGGGGGGGCCTTCCTACGAACAGTACTTC
CDR3aa: CASTAEGGPSYEQYF

d_gene: TRBD1
v_gene: TRBV18
abundance: .
j_gene: TRBJ1-1
CDR3nt: TGTGCCAGCTCGGGGGGACAGGAAGCTTTCTTT
CDR3aa: CASSGGQEAFF

d_gene: .
v_gene: TRBV20-1
abundance: once
j_gene: TRBJ1-1
CDR3nt: TGCAGTGCTAGAGATGTGAGGGATGCTCTGAACACTGAAGCTTTCTTT
CDR3aa: CSARDVRDALNTEAFF

d_gene: TRBD1
v_gene: TRBV29-1
abundance: .
j_gene: TRBJ1-2
CDR3nt: TGCAGCGTTTACAGGGGGGTAGGGTATGGCTACACCTTC
CDR3aa: CSVYRGVGYGYTF

d_gene: .
v_gene: TRBV5-1
abundance: .
j_gene: TRBJ2-7
CDR3nt: TGCGCCAGCAGCTTGACGATTGAATACGAGCAGTACTTC
CDR3aa: CASSLTIEYEQYF

d_gene: TRBD2
v_gene: TRBV7-2
abundance: .
j_gene: TRBJ2-7
CDR3nt: TGTGCCAGCAGCTCAACCGGAACACTAGCGGGGGGGTCCTACGAGCAGTACTTC
CDR3aa: CASSSTGTLAGGSYEQYF

d_gene: .
v_gene: TRBV4-1
abundance: few
j_gene: TRBJ1-2
CDR3nt: TGCGCCAGCAGCCAAGTCGGATCGATCGGCTACACCTTC
CDR3aa: CASSQVGSIGYTF

d_gene: TRBD1
v_gene: TRBV20-1
abundance: .
j_gene: TRBJ1-2
CDR3nt: TGCAGTGCTAGTACCCTGGGCAGGGGGAGAGGCTACACCTTC
CDR3aa: CSASTLGRGRGYTF

d_gene: .
v_gene: TRBV10-3
abundance: many
j_gene: TRBJ2-7
CDR3nt: TGTGCCATCAGTGGAGGACAGTCCTACGAGCAGTACTTC
CDR3aa: CAISGGQSYEQYF

d_gene: TRBD2
v_gene: TRBV5-1
abundance: .
j_gene: TRBJ2-3
CDR3nt: TGCGCCAGCAGCTTGGTCACTAGCGGGGGGGCGATTCTTTCTAGCACAGATACGCAGTATTTT
CDR3aa: CASSLVTSGGAILSSTDTQYF

d_gene: .
v_gene: TRBV12-3/TRBV12-4
abundance: .
j_gene: TRBJ2-5
CDR3nt: TGTGCCAGCAGCACCACGGGACCTATACAAGAGACCCAGTACTTT
CDR3aa: CASSTTGPIQETQYF

d_gene: .
v_gene: TRBV29-1
abundance: .
j_gene: TRBJ1-1
CDR3nt: TGCAGCGTCGGGGGGACTCCCACTGAAGCTTTCTTT
CDR3aa: CSVGGTPTEAFF

d_gene: TRBD1
v_gene: TRBV2
abundance: .
j_gene: TRBJ2-3
CDR3nt: TGTGCCAGCGAGAGATACAGGGGAGATACAGATACGCAGTATTTT
CDR3aa: CASERYRGDTDTQYF

d_gene: TRBD2
v_gene: TRBV6-2/TRBV6-3
abundance: .
j_gene: TRBJ2-5
CDR3nt: TGTGCCAGCAGCGGACTAGCGGGTTTACAAGAGACCCAGTACTTC
CDR3aa: CASSGLAGLQETQYF

d_gene: .
v_gene: TRBV20-1
abundance: few
j_gene: TRBJ2-1
CDR3nt: TGCAGTGCTACCTTCAATGAGCAGTTCTTC
CDR3aa: CSATFNEQFF

d_gene: .
v_gene: TRBV5-1
abundance: many
j_gene: TRBJ1-2
CDR3nt: TGCGCCAGCAGCTTATGGTCAGATTATGGCTACACCTTC
CDR3aa: CASSLWSDYGYTF

d_gene: .
v_gene: TRBV29-1
abundance: .
j_gene: TRBJ2-1
CDR3nt: TGCAGCGTGACCCATGGGGGGAATGAGCAGTTCTTC
CDR3aa: CSVTHGGNEQFF

d_gene: .
v_gene: TRBV20-1
abundance: few
j_gene: TRBJ1-2
CDR3nt: TGCAGTGCTAGAGAGGAGGGGTTGGTAGGGTATGGCTACACCTTC
CDR3aa: CSAREEGLVGYGYTF

d_gene: .
v_gene: TRBV6-6
abundance: few
j_gene: TRBJ1-5
CDR3nt: TGTGCCAGCAGTTCACCGCCAGGGGTTTCTAATCAGCCCCAGCATTTT
CDR3aa: CASSSPPGVSNQPQHF

d_gene: TRBD2
v_gene: TRBV9
abundance: .
j_gene: TRBJ2-5
CDR3nt: TGTGCCAGCAGCGTAGGGGCAGCGGGGGCGCCGAGGGGAGAGACCCAGTACTTC
CDR3aa: CASSVGAAGAPRGETQYF

d_gene: TRBD2
v_gene: TRBV6-2/TRBV6-3
abundance: .
j_gene: TRBJ2-3
CDR3nt: TGTGCCAGCAGTCGAACGGGACTAGCGGTGGATACGCAGTATTTT
CDR3aa: CASSRTGLAVDTQYF

d_gene: .
v_gene: TRBV18
abundance: many
j_gene: TRBJ2-5
CDR3nt: TGTGCCAGCTCACGCAGGGGTGAAGAGACCCAGTACTTC
CDR3aa: CASSRRGEETQYF

d_gene: .
v_gene: TRBV20-1
abundance: .
j_gene: TRBJ1-5
CDR3nt: TGCAGTGCTGGACGGACCCAAGGGGTTAATCAGCCCCAGCATTTT
CDR3aa: CSAGRTQGVNQPQHF

d_gene: .
v_gene: TRBV12-3/TRBV12-4
abundance: .
j_gene: TRBJ1-1
CDR3nt: TGTGCCAGCAGTTTAGACACCCGGGGCACTGAAGCTTTCTTT
CDR3aa: CASSLDTRGTEAFF

d_gene: .
v_gene: TRBV5-1
abundance: .
j_gene: TRBJ2-4
CDR3nt: TGCGCCAGCAGCTTATCAGGGACTTACGGAAACATTCAGTACTTC
CDR3aa: CASSLSGTYGNIQYF

d_gene: TRBD1
v_gene: TRBV10-3
abundance: few
j_gene: TRBJ1-2
CDR3nt: TGTGCCATCAGTGAGGGACAGGGGGCGGGCTACACCTTC
CDR3aa: CAISEGQGAGYTF

d_gene: .
v_gene: TRBV6-5
abundance: .
j_gene: TRBJ2-7
CDR3nt: TGTGCCAGCAGCCCCCGGGACTCCGGCTCCTACGAGCAGTACTTC
CDR3aa: CASSPRDSGSYEQYF

d_gene: .
v_gene: TRBV4-3
abundance: .
j_gene: TRBJ2-3
CDR3nt: TGCGCCAGCAGCTCACAGACGTCGAGCGATACGCAGTATTTT
CDR3aa: CASSSQTSSDTQYF